The 20 T cell receptor beta chains below were found in one sample sequenced in a study of T cell changes during pregnancy in multiple sclerosis. The data were produced by immunoSEQ multiplex PCR, yet TCRdb's version contains in-frame clones alone and is incomplete. The sample includes 50,000 to 75,000 clones, about nine tenths seen only once; the top ten take around 3.3%. Material: peripheral blood, obtained in the first trimester of pregnancy. Every receptor here comes from a female donor in good health, enrolled as a control in a pregnancy study.

V usage is TRBV5-1 and J usage is TRBJ1-3; a weak D match, TRBD1 (6 bases). V lost 7 bases and J 1 base, leaving 21 bases between the germline ends. In germline, CDR1 is SGHRS, CDR2 YFSETQ. The CDR3 loop spans 17 amino acids. The CDR3 protein is CASSRLTQGGSGNTIYF. CDR3 bases: TGCGCCAGCTCTCGATTAACACAGGGAGGGTCTGGAAACACCATATATTTT. Drawing the rest from reference TRBV5-1 and TRBJ1-3, the complete variable domain is KAGVTQTPRYLIKTRGQQVTLSCSPISGHRSVSWYQQTPGQGLQFLFEYFSETQRNKGNFPGRFSGRQFSNSRSEMNVSTLELGDSALYLCASSRLTQGGSGNTIYFGEGSWLTVV.

The gene calls are TRBV7-6 and TRBJ2-5, with TRBD1 matching 7 bases. CDR3 size: 14 residues. The J segment lost 3 bases and the V segment lost 3 bases, leaving 4 bases of the junction unmatched. Germline V lookup: CDR1 SGHVS, CDR2 FNYEAQ. In DNA form, the CDR3 reads TGTGCCAGCAGCTTCCGAGGGACAGAAGAGACCCAGTACTTC. It encodes CASSFRGTEETQYF. Supplemented by reference TRBV7-6 and TRBJ2-5, the full variable domain reads GAGVSQSPRYKVTKRGQDVALRCDPISGHVSLYWYRQALGQGPEFLTYFNYEAQQDKSGLPNDRFSAERPEGSISTLTIQRTEQRDSAMYRCASSFRGTEETQYFGPGTRLLVL.

This clone came up a few times. This chain joins TRBV28 and TRBJ2-3; 13 bases align to TRBD2. The V gene end was trimmed by 4 bases and the J gene end by 4 bases; junction bases not matched to a gene: 8. CDR1 and CDR2 from the germline V gene are MDHEN and SYDVKM. The CDR3 is made up of 17 amino acids. CDR3 protein: CASSSPFGLAGADTQYF. For the CDR3, the DNA is TGTGCCAGCAGTTCCCCTTTCGGACTAGCGGGAGCAGATACGCAGTATTTT.

In its sample, this clone was seen once. The V and J genes are TRBV19 and TRBJ1-1, with 8 bases identical to TRBD1. CDR3 size: 12 residues. Trimming removed 5 bases from V and 11 bases from J; junction bases left unmatched: 7. Germline loops: CDR1 LNHDA, CDR2 SQIVND (reference sequence). The CDR3 DNA follows: TGTGCCAGTAGTCCACGGACAGGGACGGCTTTCTTT. Protein sequence: CASSPRTGTAFF.

The genes are TRBV12-5 and TRBJ1-1, with D unresolved. Trimming took 1 base from V and 1 from J, leaving 10 bases between them. This CDR3 has 15 residues. Germline CDR1 LGHNT, CDR2 FRNRAP. CDR3 in amino acids: CASGLEARQNTEAFF. The CDR3 DNA sequence: TGTGCTAGTGGTTTGGAGGCACGACAGAACACTGAAGCTTTCTTT.

The gene calls are TRBV14 and TRBJ1-2, with a possible D match to TRBD1 (6 bases). Trimming stripped 1 base from V and 6 bases from J, with 6 bases between. The CDR3 contains 12 residues. Germline CDR1 SGHDN, CDR2 FVKESK. DNA for the CDR3: TGTGCCAGCAGCCAAGGGGGGCATGGCTACACCTTC. Protein: CASSQGGHGYTF.

The V gene is TRBV19, the J gene TRBJ2-3; D perhaps matches TRBD1 (6 bases). CDR1 LNHDA and CDR2 SQIVND come from the germline V gene (reference sequence). The V end lost 5 bases, the J end lost 7 bases, and 13 bases lay between the germline ends. The CDR3 covers 13 residues. The CDR3 DNA sequence: TGTGCCAGTAGTCCTACAGGGACGAATACGCAGTATTTT. It specifies CASSPTGTNTQYF.

The genes are TRBV28 and TRBJ2-7; tentatively, D is TRBD1 (7 bases). The CDR3 runs to 15 residues. Germline V lookup: CDR1 MDHEN, CDR2 SYDVKM. V lost 4 bases, J lost 0 bases, and 13 bases lay in between. In DNA form, the CDR3 reads TGTGCCAGCAGTTCCCAGGGGGGAAGCTCCTACGAGCAGTACTTC. It encodes CASSSQGGSSYEQYF.

This chain connects TRBV18 to TRBJ1-4, with 8 nucleotides matching TRBD1. Looked up from germline, CDR1 is KGHSH and CDR2 is LQKENI. The V segment lost 2 bases and the J segment 6 bases; nucleotides outside the gene matches: 2. The CDR3 runs to 14 residues. The CDR3 DNA reads as TGTGCCAGCTCACCAATGACAGGGGATGAAAAACTGTTTTTT. Translating gives CASSPMTGDEKLFF.

The genes are TRBV7-6 and TRBJ1-2; D is uncertain. Trimming removed 5 bases at V and 3 bases at J, with 13 bases between. This CDR3 is 14 amino acids long. The V gene's germline CDR1 is SGHVS and CDR2 FNYEAQ. CDR3 region: CASSTRTGHYGYTF. The CDR3 DNA reads TGTGCCAGCAGCACCCGGACTGGCCACTATGGCTACACCTTC.

The V call is TRBV10-2, the J call TRBJ2-7; TRBD1 matches at 7 bases. The V gene end was trimmed by 3 bases and the J gene end by 2 bases; junction bases not matched to a gene: 10. The CDR3 is made up of 16 amino acids. The germline V gene has CDR1 WSHSY and CDR2 SAAADI. Here the CDR3 DNA reads TGCGCCAGCAGTGATTCCCACAGGGGATTCACCTACGAGCAGTACTTC. Residues: CASSDSHRGFTYEQYF.

The rearrangement uses TRBV15 and TRBJ2-7, with a tentative D call TRBD1 (6 bases). Germline CDR1 and CDR2: LNHNV and YYDKDF (reference sequence). This CDR3 contains 16 residues. Trimming left V 3 bases short and J 6 bases short, with 21 bases between. CDR3 sequence reads: CATSSPGTLFIGEQYF. DNA of the CDR3: TGTGCCACCAGCAGCCCTGGGACATTATTTATCGGCGAGCAGTACTTC.

Remarks on this clone: Its ends do not fully match the called genes, so a read error is possible. The chain employs TRBV7-2 and TRBJ2-7; a possible D gene is TRBD1 (5 bases). The CDR3 has 12 residues. Germline V gene sequence: CDR1 SGHTA, CDR2 FQGNSA. The CDR3 loop is CASSLKVGHRYF. In DNA, the CDR3 is TGTGCCAGCAGCTTAAAAGTAGGACACCGTTATTTC.

The chain has TRBV7-9 and TRBJ2-7; tentatively, D is TRBD1 (6 bases). The CDR3 consists of 16 residues. Trimming took off 5 bases at V and 1 base at J, with 18 bases between the two ends. Germline CDR1 reads SEHNR; CDR2 reads FQNEAQ (reference sequence). The DNA of the CDR3 is TGTGCCAGCAGCCCCCCCAACAGGGACAAATCCTACGAGCAGTACTTC. Its translation: CASSPPNRDKSYEQYF.

With regard to this clone: Other nucleotide sequences in the sample specify the same CDR3. The V and J genes are TRBV6-5 and TRBJ2-7; D not certain. The CDR3 loop spans 11 amino acids. V lost 6 bases and J 4 bases, leaving 7 bases between the germline ends. The germline gives CDR1 MNHEY, CDR2 SVGAGI. CDR3 sequence: CASSRGYEQYF. As DNA, the CDR3 is TGTGCCAGCAGCCGCGGTTACGAGCAGTACTTC.

This chain's CDR3 is CASSLVGMNTEAFF. DNA of the CDR3: TGTGCCAGCAGCTTAGTCGGGATGAACACTGAAGCTTTCTTT. The chain carries TRBV7-2 and TRBJ1-1; D uncertain. This CDR3 comprises 14 residues. CDR1 SGHTA and CDR2 FQGNSA come from the germline V gene. Trimming pared 1 base from V and 0 bases from J, leaving 6 bases between.

The chain employs TRBV29-1 and TRBJ1-1; possible D gene TRBD1, 5 bases. Germline assignment: CDR1 SQVTM and CDR2 ANQGSEA. This CDR3 spans 11 amino acids. V lost 7 bases and J 3 bases, leaving 9 bases between the germline ends. The CDR3 DNA follows: TGCAGCGGGGGCCTTGACACTGAAGCTTTCTTT. Its protein product is CSGGLDTEAFF.

The genes are TRBV25-1 and TRBJ2-3; 9 positions agree with TRBD2. Per the germline V gene, CDR1 is MGHDK and CDR2 is SYGVNS. CDR3 length: 17 residues. Trimming cost V 2 bases and J 6 bases; bases outside gene matches: 12. The CDR3 region is CASSEGGAGGRVDTQYF. CDR3 nucleotides: TGTGCCAGCAGTGAAGGAGGAGCGGGAGGTCGAGTGGATACGCAGTATTTT.

The chain employs TRBV7-9 and TRBJ2-2; 10 bases are a match to TRBD1. This CDR3 region has 17 residues. The germline CDR1 and CDR2 sequences are SEHNR and FQNEAQ (reference sequence). Trimming took 3 bases from V and 2 from J; bases not matched to a gene: 6. The CDR3 DNA sequence: TGTGCCAGCAGCTTCATGGGACAGGGGCGAAACACCGGGGAGCTGTTTTTT. Amino acid sequence: CASSFMGQGRNTGELFF.

A few counts support this clone. This rearrangement joins TRBV6-4 to TRBJ2-3; 10 bases line up with TRBD2. V lost 2 bases to trimming and J lost 1 base; unmatched junction nucleotides: 0. The CDR3 sequence is 15 residues long. Per the germline V gene, CDR1 is MRHNA and CDR2 is SNTAGT. CDR3 amino acids: CASSDGTSGTDTQYF. The CDR3 nucleotides read TGTGCCAGCAGTGACGGGACTAGCGGCACAGATACGCAGTATTTT.